This paragraph reports one TCR beta chain. Its antigen is undetermined. The data derive from a study of cytomegalovirus exposure and HLA in healthy donors. Study-level points and caveats: Many donors carried some public TCRs, although rarity characterized most TCR sequences.

The germline V and J ends were trimmed by 4 bases and 6 bases, with 6 bases remaining between them. CDR1 is SGHTA, CDR2 FQGTGA, per germline. CDR3 length: 12 amino acids. This PCR relied on a set of 60 Vbeta primers and 13 Jbeta primers. Assay: immunoSEQ multiplex PCR; the TCRdb copy retains only in-frame clones and omits some. The repertoire holds more than 200,000 clones, with about 80% as singletons. The receptor comes from a man in his forties in good health and CMV-seronegative. Sequencing input: PBMCs. The rearrangement joins TRBV7-3 to TRBJ2-2; no reliable D call. The CDR3 DNA reads as TGTGCCAGCAGCTCTTATTCCGGGGAGCTGTTTTTT. It codes for CASSSYSGELFF.